Shown below are 20 T cell receptor beta chains from a single sample sequenced in a study of blood T cell repertoires in COVID-19. Clones were read by immunoSEQ multiplex PCR, and TCRdb kept only the in-frame ones, dropping some. The top ten hold roughly 1.4% of the sample, which has 400,000 to 500,000 clones, roughly 90% seen once. Sequenced: PBMCs or T cells enriched from blood (not recorded which). The receptor set was obtained from a woman aged 18-29 years who had been exposed to COVID-19.

The sample holds one count of this clone. The V call is TRBV28, the J call TRBJ1-4; D not certain. Germline V gene data show CDR1 as MDHEN and CDR2 as SYDVKM. The CDR3 has 15 amino acids. V lost 2 bases and J lost 5, with 12 bases in between. The CDR3 nucleotides are TGTGCCAGCAGTTTAGGAGGGCGGGAGAATGAAAAACTGTTTTTT. This translates into CASSLGGRENEKLFF.

CDR3 protein: CASSPRLAGGLNEQFF. The CDR3 bases are TGTGCCAGCAGTCCCCGACTAGCGGGGGGTCTTAATGAGCAGTTCTTC. The genes are TRBV28 and TRBJ2-1, with TRBD2 matching over 13 bases. Losses at the gene ends were 5 bases for V and 7 bases for J; bases not matched to a gene: 8. The CDR3 consists of 16 residues. Per germline, CDR1 MDHEN and CDR2 SYDVKM.

J is TRBJ1-6 and V is TRBV10-3, with TRBD1 matching 10 bases. The germline gives CDR1 ENHRY, CDR2 SYGVKD. Trimming removed 7 bases from V and 7 bases from J; junction bases left unmatched: 10. The CDR3 sequence is 16 residues long. CDR3: CAIKAEDRGNNSPLHF. The CDR3 DNA reads TGTGCCATCAAGGCGGAGGACAGGGGGAACAATTCACCCCTCCACTTT.

The chain recombines TRBV6-6 with TRBJ2-6; TRBD1 matches at 8 bases. Germline V gene sequence: CDR1 MNHNY, CDR2 SVGAGI (reference sequence). J was trimmed by 0 bases and V by 5 bases; bases with no gene match: 12. The CDR3 extends over 19 amino acids. CDR3 nucleotide sequence: TGTGCCAGCAGTCTTATAAGACAGGGGAGCCTCTCTGGGGCCAACGTCCTGACTTTC. Residues: CASSLIRQGSLSGANVLTF.

The chain is built from TRBV2 and TRBJ1-5; D remains ambiguous. The germline V gene encodes CDR1 SNHLY and CDR2 FYNNEI. This CDR3 is 12 amino acids long. V was shortened by 4 bases and J by 4 bases, with 5 bases between the two germline ends. This CDR3 reads CASSAGNQPQHF. The CDR3 region has the DNA TGTGCCAGCAGTGCAGGTAATCAGCCCCAGCATTTT.

The chain joins TRBV29-1 to TRBJ2-2; the match to TRBD1 covers 7 bases. This CDR3 contains 14 residues. CDR1 and CDR2 (germline): SQVTM, ANQGSEA. The J segment lost 3 bases and the V segment lost 7 bases, leaving 8 bases of the junction unmatched. CDR3 protein: CSAERGQYTGELFF. DNA for the CDR3: TGCAGCGCGGAGAGGGGGCAGTACACCGGGGAGCTGTTTTTT.

The rearrangement joins TRBV11-2 to TRBJ2-1, with 7 bases fitting TRBD1. The germline V gene encodes CDR1 SGHAT and CDR2 FQNNGV. The J segment lost 9 bases and the V segment lost 3 bases, leaving 8 bases of the junction unmatched. The CDR3 is made up of 14 amino acids. CDR3 DNA sequence: TGTGCCAGCAGCTTGGGGCAGGGGGTTCTTGAGCAGTTCTTC. It codes for CASSLGQGVLEQFF.

The chain has TRBV5-1 and TRBJ2-7; the match to TRBD1 covers 8 bases. J was trimmed by 4 bases and V by 5 bases; bases with no gene match: 11. There are 15 residues in the CDR3. The germline V gene has CDR1 SGHRS and CDR2 YFSETQ. The CDR3 here is CASRPDRDKRYEQYF. In DNA form, the CDR3 reads TGCGCCAGCAGGCCGGACAGGGATAAGCGGTACGAGCAGTACTTC.

This clone was seen more than once but under ten times. The rearrangement links TRBV4-3 to TRBJ1-3; D is unresolved. The CDR3 sequence is 16 residues long. Germline CDR1 and CDR2: LGHNA and YSLEER. V was trimmed by 1 base and J by 0 bases, leaving 10 bases between them. The DNA for the CDR3 is TGCGCCAGCAGCCAAGTCTACGGAGTCTCTGGAAACACCATATATTTT. Translation: CASSQVYGVSGNTIYF.

In nucleotides, the CDR3 is TGTGCCAGCAGTGAAGTTCAGGGAAGTAACTATGGCTACACCTTC. Encoded protein: CASSEVQGSNYGYTF. The chain recombines TRBV2 with TRBJ1-2, with D tentatively TRBD1 (5 bases). Per the germline V gene, CDR1 is SNHLY and CDR2 is FYNNEI. This CDR3 contains 15 residues. Trimming stripped 1 base from V and 1 base from J, with 10 bases between. The full variable domain, its missing parts supplied by reference TRBV2 and TRBJ1-2, is EPEVTQTPSHQVTQMGQEVILRCVPISNHLYFYWYRQILGQKVEFLVSFYNNEISEKSEIFDDQFSVERPDGSNFTLKIRSTKLEDSAMYFCASSEVQGSNYGYTFGSGTRLTVV.

The chain employs TRBV18 and TRBJ2-7; possibly TRBD1 for D (5 bases). CDR3 length equals 13 residues. Germline V gene lookup returns CDR1 KGHSH and CDR2 LQKENI. Trimming shortened V by 5 bases and J by 0 bases, and 8 bases separated the two germline ends. The CDR3 sequence: CASSETVSYEQYF. CDR3 nucleotides: TGTGCCAGCTCAGAGACAGTCTCCTACGAGCAGTACTTC. The variable domain in full, with the rest retrieved from reference TRBV18 and TRBJ2-7, is NAGVMQNPRHLVRRRGQEARLRCSPMKGHSHVYWYRQLPEEGLKFMVYLQKENIIDESGMPKERFSAEFPKEGPSILRIQQVVRGDSAAYFCASSETVSYEQYFGPGTRLTVT.

There are a few counts of this clone. V is TRBV28 and J is TRBJ1-1, with TRBD1 as a possible D gene (6 bases). This CDR3 comprises 14 residues. Germline assignment: CDR1 MDHEN and CDR2 SYDVKM. The ends were cut back, 6 bases at V and 6 bases at J, with 17 bases in the middle. The CDR3 loop is CASRTTGRGPEAFF. In DNA form, the CDR3 reads TGTGCCAGCAGGACGACAGGACGTGGGCCTGAAGCTTTCTTT.

This clone has a single count. Other DNA sequences from this sample encode an identical CDR3 as well. V and J are TRBV30 and TRBJ1-5, with 8 bases aligning to TRBD1. CDR1 and CDR2 (germline): GTSNPN, SVGIG (reference sequence). The CDR3 has 13 amino acids. V lost 3 bases to trimming and J lost 6 bases; unmatched junction nucleotides: 4. CDR3 loop: CAWSGQGGQPQHF. CDR3 DNA: TGTGCCTGGAGCGGACAGGGAGGTCAGCCCCAGCATTTT.

The chain uses TRBV3-1 (or the pseudogene TRBV3-2) and TRBJ1-3; D call uncertain. Trimming left V 0 bases short and J 0 bases short, with 12 bases between. The germline CDR1 and CDR2 sequences are LGHDT and YNNKEL (reference sequence). The CDR3 loop spans 17 amino acids. The CDR3 nucleotides read TGTGCCAGCAGCCAAGATTTAGCAGTCGTCTCTGGAAACACCATATATTTT. Translating it yields CASSQDLAVVSGNTIYF.

The genes are TRBV11-2 and TRBJ2-3, with 7 positions matching TRBD2. Trimming at V came to 3 bases and at J to 5 bases, leaving 5 bases not matched to a gene. This CDR3 has 14 amino acids. CDR1 and CDR2 (germline): SGHAT, FQNNGV. The CDR3 DNA is TGTGCCAGCAGCTTGGGGGGAGGGAGAGATACGCAGTATTTT. It codes for CASSLGGGRDTQYF.

This chain uses TRBV2 with TRBJ2-1; TRBD2 matches at 11 bases. Germline V lookup: CDR1 SNHLY, CDR2 FYNNEI. CDR3 size: 19 residues. V shed 2 bases, J shed 0 bases, and the junction held 9 bases outside the gene matches. The CDR3: CASSETGLAGGLSYNEQFF. The CDR3 DNA sequence: TGTGCCAGCAGTGAAACGGGCCTAGCGGGAGGCCTCTCCTACAATGAGCAGTTCTTC. The whole variable domain, filled in from reference TRBV2 and TRBJ2-1, reads EPEVTQTPSHQVTQMGQEVILRCVPISNHLYFYWYRQILGQKVEFLVSFYNNEISEKSEIFDDQFSVERPDGSNFTLKIRSTKLEDSAMYFCASSETGLAGGLSYNEQFFGPGTRLTVL.

This chain uses TRBV3-1 (or the pseudogene TRBV3-2) with TRBJ2-3, with D possibly TRBD1 on 6 matching bases. The V and J ends lost 4 bases and 11 bases respectively, with 16 bases between them. The CDR3 extends over 13 amino acids. Per germline, CDR1 LGHDT and CDR2 YNNKEL (reference sequence). In nucleotides, the CDR3 is TGTGCCAGCAGCCCGACGGCCTCAGGGGTGCAGTATTTT. Its protein product is CASSPTASGVQYF.

V and J are TRBV30 and TRBJ2-5; 7 bases are a match to TRBD2. The CDR3 loop spans 15 amino acids. V was pared by 0 bases and J by 2 bases, with 6 bases of the junction left unmatched. The germline V gene has CDR1 GTSNPN and CDR2 SVGIG (reference sequence). The CDR3 DNA sequence: TGTGCCTGGAGTGTGGACCGGGGGGTACAAGAGACCCAGTACTTC. Protein sequence: CAWSVDRGVQETQYF.

This rearrangement joins TRBV3-1 (or the pseudogene TRBV3-2) to TRBJ2-3; D is unclear. V lost 3 bases and J 4 bases, leaving 11 bases between the germline ends. Germline V gene data show CDR1 as LGHDT and CDR2 as YNNKEL (reference sequence). This CDR3 comprises 14 residues. CDR3 residues: CASSQRYNADTQYF. The DNA of the CDR3 is TGTGCCAGCAGCCAGAGATATAACGCAGATACGCAGTATTTT.

On this clone itself: This sample also contains other DNA sequences that code for the same CDR3. The rearrangement uses TRBV6-5 and TRBJ1-5; 8 bases line up with TRBD1. In germline, CDR1 is MNHEY, CDR2 SVGAGI. The CDR3 contains 15 residues. V dropped 5 bases and J dropped 1; count of bases not matched to a gene: 4. The CDR3 DNA reads as TGTGCCAGCAGTCCGGACAGGGCCAGCAATCAGCCCCAGCATTTT. Its translation is CASSPDRASNQPQHF.